This is a list of T cell receptor beta chains from one sample in a study of blood T cell repertoires in COVID-19. Profiled with immunoSEQ multiplex PCR; TCRdb holds only in-frame clones, not every one. This sample yields roughly 67,000 clones, of which about 80% are seen a single time; around 5.6% belongs to the top ten. Sequencing was performed on peripheral blood. All receptors derive from a woman aged 55-70 years with acute or convalescent COVID-19. The conserved cysteine and the conserved F or W are not part of the CDR3 here.

v_call	cdr3_aa
TRBV6-4	ASSDSAGLAVEQF
TRBV6-5	ASSRTSALYNEQF
TRBV27	ASSFRDRDNSPLH
TRBV6-5	ASRLAGGLADTQY
TRBV7-9	ASSRPHGGAGETQY
TRBV5-1	ASSSTSGGSGNTIY
TRBV5-1	ASSLTGGGNQPQH
TRBV9	ASSEGRYNSPLH
TRBV1	TSSQDLGGDANEQF
TRBV5-1	ASSLGGGGTGELF
TRBV7-6	ASSHRTGLGNTEAF
TRBV10-3	AINKQGANYGYT
TRBV14	ASSQEDFGELF
TRBV6-4	ASSDGTTYGYT
TRBV19	ASSNGRLRGDFNQPQH
TRBV7-3	ASSKRGDRQGYT
TRBV6-5	ASSSGGQAKNIQY
TRBV11-2	ASSVSGAWSSYEQY
TRBV2	ASSSGTGGANGYT
TRBV12-3/TRBV12-4	ASSLVSGDTQY